Each of the 24 T cell receptor beta chains below was sequenced from the same sample in a study of spatial heterogeneity in lung cancer. As to time point: blood at routine non-recurrence follow-up after resection. TCRdb itself ran the 5' RACE reads through MiXCR, one entry per CDR3 protein. Of some 41,000 distinct CDR3 sequences listed, roughly a tenth are singletons. Sample: PBMCs, taken at follow-up. These receptors all stem from a female donor with early-stage non-small cell lung cancer.

This clonotype was recorded many times. This chain links TRBV20-1 with TRBJ1-1; possible D gene TRBD1, 6 bases. Trimming removed 6 bases from V and 4 bases from J, with 12 bases in between. Germline V gives CDR1 DFQATT, CDR2 SNEGSKA (reference sequence). The CDR3 has 12 residues. In DNA form, the CDR3 reads TGCAGTGCCAAACCAGGGGCCACTGAAGCTTTCTTT. Translated, it gives CSAKPGATEAFF.

This clonotype appeared many times. The gene calls are TRBV2 and TRBJ1-2; D remains ambiguous. This CDR3 contains 10 residues. Trimming shortened V by 4 bases and J by 8 bases, and 5 bases separated the two germline ends. CDR1 and CDR2 (germline): SNHLY, FYNNEI. CDR3 residues: CASSGRGYTF. The DNA for the CDR3 is TGTGCCAGCAGTGGGCGGGGCTACACCTTC.

This clonotype was seen a few times. This chain connects TRBV5-1 to TRBJ1-2; D gene unclear. The CDR3 totals 14 residues. V was cut by 6 bases and J by 4 bases, with 16 bases left in between. Germline V lookup: CDR1 SGHRS, CDR2 YFSETQ. The CDR3 spells CASTSGLQAYGYTF. The CDR3 DNA reads TGCGCCAGCACTTCCGGGCTTCAGGCCTATGGCTACACCTTC.

A few counts support this clonotype. This rearrangement joins TRBV7-9 to TRBJ2-6, with 8 bases fitting TRBD1. V lost 11 bases and J lost 0; bases outside the gene matches: 15. CDR1 SEHNR and CDR2 FQNEAQ come from the germline V gene (reference sequence). This CDR3 has 18 residues. The CDR3 region has the DNA TGTGCCGGAGGACTCCCGGGACAGGTGTTCTCTGGGGCCAACGTCCTGACTTTC. This sequence encodes CAGGLPGQVFSGANVLTF.

V is TRBV7-2 and J is TRBJ1-6; D is ambiguous. Trimming cost V 3 bases and J 6 bases, with 9 bases left between them. This CDR3 is built from 14 residues. Looked up from germline, CDR1 is SGHTA and CDR2 is FQGNSA. The CDR3 coding sequence is TGTGCCAGCAGCTTCGGAACAGCTAATTCACCCCTCCACTTT. This encodes CASSFGTANSPLHF.

This clonotype showed up many times. The chain links TRBV6-5 to TRBJ2-3; no reliable D call. The CDR3 length is 16 residues. CDR1 is MNHEY, CDR2 SVGAGI, per germline. Trimming shortened V by 2 bases and J by 0 bases, and 12 bases separated the two germline ends. CDR3: CASSYAPGSSTDTQYF. CDR3 sequence (DNA): TGTGCCAGCAGTTACGCACCAGGTTCAAGCACAGATACGCAGTATTTT.

This clonotype was counted at least ten times. This chain connects TRBV7-2 to TRBJ1-6; 8 nucleotides match TRBD1. This CDR3 is 18 amino acids long. V shed 0 bases, J shed 10 bases, and the junction held 14 bases outside the gene matches. Germline lookup yields CDR1 SGHTA and CDR2 FQGNSA. CDR3 in amino acids: CASSLAGPRGQEKSPLHF. The CDR3 DNA sequence: TGTGCCAGCAGCTTAGCAGGCCCCAGGGGACAGGAGAAGTCACCCCTCCACTTT.

This clonotype was seen more than once but under ten times. J is TRBJ2-1 and V is TRBV5-6; 7 bases map to TRBD1. This CDR3 has 13 residues. Germline values: CDR1 SGHDT, CDR2 YYEEEE. V lost 0 bases, J lost 8 bases, and 2 bases stayed unmatched. The CDR3 bases are TGTGCCAGCAGCTTGGTAGGGACAGATGAGCAGTTCTTC. Translation gives CASSLVGTDEQFF.

This clonotype has a count of ten or more. The genes are TRBV29-1 and TRBJ2-4; D possibly corresponds to TRBD2 (7 bases). CDR3 length: 13 amino acids. V dropped 4 bases and J dropped 6 bases, with 13 bases sitting between them. Germline-derived CDR1 and CDR2 are SQVTM and ANQGSEA. CDR3 nucleotides: TGCAGCGTTGCTACGGGGGGCGGAAACATTCAGTACTTC. It specifies CSVATGGGNIQYF.

Ten or more counts support this clonotype. This CDR3 is CASSVAAGNYGYTF. As DNA, the CDR3 is TGTGCCAGCAGCGTAGCGGCAGGGAACTATGGCTACACCTTC. The chain joins TRBV9 to TRBJ1-2; D possibly corresponds to TRBD1 (5 bases). V was cut by 0 bases and J by 2 bases, with 8 bases left in between. The CDR3 is made up of 14 amino acids. Germline CDR1 reads SGDLS; CDR2 reads YYNGEE.

This clonotype was counted a few times. The J gene is TRBJ2-3, the V gene TRBV11-2; 8 positions match TRBD1. The CDR3 is 17 residues long. V shed 5 bases, J shed 2 bases, and the junction held 12 bases outside the gene matches. Germline V gene sequence: CDR1 SGHAT, CDR2 FQNNGV. The CDR3 sequence is CASSQFGRQGITDTQYF. In nucleotides, the CDR3 is TGTGCCAGCAGCCAATTCGGGCGACAGGGGATCACAGATACGCAGTATTTT.

The table lists this clonotype with a few counts. This chain connects TRBV5-1 to TRBJ1-1; no firm D call. V was pared by 1 base and J by 6 bases, with 7 bases between. The CDR3 is made up of 12 amino acids. The germline gives CDR1 SGHRS, CDR2 YFSETQ. The CDR3: CASSLSGPEAFF. DNA of the CDR3: TGCGCCAGCAGCTTGTCCGGACCTGAAGCTTTCTTT.

This clonotype has at least ten counts. The chain is built from TRBV20-1 and TRBJ1-5, with TRBD1 as a possible D gene (5 bases). Trimming cost V 0 bases and J 1 base, with 10 bases left between them. This CDR3 region has 15 residues. Germline CDR1 reads DFQATT; CDR2 reads SNEGSKA (reference sequence). The CDR3 sequence is CSARDREGSNQPQHF. Written as DNA, the CDR3 is TGCAGTGCTAGAGATCGGGAGGGGAGCAATCAGCCCCAGCATTTT.

This clonotype was detected many times. The J gene is TRBJ2-2, the V gene TRBV10-3; the D is unclear. This CDR3 spans 13 amino acids. Trimming stripped 0 bases from V and 4 bases from J, with 3 bases between. Germline-derived CDR1 and CDR2 are ENHRY and SYGVKD. This chain's CDR3 is CAISESVTGELFF. The DNA of the CDR3 is TGTGCCATCAGTGAGTCCGTCACCGGGGAGCTGTTTTTT.

This clonotype was seen a handful of times. The gene calls are TRBV12-5 and TRBJ1-1; 8 bases match TRBD1. V was pared by 1 base and J by 1 base, with 5 bases of the junction left unmatched. The V gene's germline CDR1 is LGHNT and CDR2 FRNRAP. This CDR3 spans 16 amino acids. This CDR3 reads CASGLATGTGNTEAFF. The CDR3, as DNA: TGTGCTAGTGGTTTGGCCACCGGGACAGGGAACACTGAAGCTTTCTTT.

This clonotype was picked up many times. The rearrangement uses TRBV6-5 and TRBJ1-3; TRBD1 might be the D (5 bases). Between the trimmed V and J ends, which lost 6 bases and 0 bases, there was a span of 18 bases. Germline V gene sequence: CDR1 MNHEY, CDR2 SVGAGI. The CDR3 loop spans 17 amino acids. CDR3 sequence: CASSPQRGANSGNTIYF. CDR3 sequence (DNA): TGTGCCAGCAGCCCCCAGCGAGGGGCCAACTCTGGAAACACCATATATTTT.

This clonotype has just a few counts. V usage is TRBV6-1 and J usage is TRBJ1-5; 7 bases fit TRBD1. CDR1 MNHNS and CDR2 SASEGT come from the germline V gene. This CDR3 has 13 amino acids. Trimming at V came to 6 bases and at J to 7 bases, leaving 6 bases not matched to a gene. CDR3 in DNA: TGTGCCAGCAGAATTGACAGGGACCAGCCCCAGCATTTT. Its protein product is CASRIDRDQPQHF.

In this sample, this clonotype turned up a few times. This chain joins TRBV7-9 and TRBJ1-1, with TRBD1 matching over 9 bases. Trimming at V came to 1 base and at J to 4 bases, leaving 1 base not matched to a gene. Germline loops: CDR1 SEHNR, CDR2 FQNEAQ (reference sequence). The CDR3 totals 14 residues. CDR3 in amino acids: CASSLVDRGTEAFF. Written as DNA, the CDR3 is TGTGCCAGCAGCTTAGTGGACAGGGGCACTGAAGCTTTCTTT.

There are many counts of this clonotype. The chain recombines TRBV28 with TRBJ2-5; a possible D gene is TRBD2 (7 bases). In germline, CDR1 is MDHEN, CDR2 SYDVKM. The CDR3 length is 15 residues. V was clipped by 3 bases and J by 1 base, with 12 bases between them. CDR3 amino acids: CASSFFAGAQETQYF. In DNA, the CDR3 is TGTGCCAGCAGTTTCTTTGCGGGGGCCCAAGAGACCCAGTACTTC.

This clonotype was recorded at least ten times. CDR3 nucleotide sequence: TGTGCCAGCTCACCTGGGGGCAATCAGCCCCAGCATTTT. Translation: CASSPGGNQPQHF. The J gene is TRBJ1-5, the V gene TRBV18; no clear D. Per germline, CDR1 KGHSH and CDR2 LQKENI. This CDR3 has 13 residues. Trimming stripped 3 bases from V and 2 bases from J, with 5 bases between.

The rearrangement uses TRBV15 and TRBJ1-1, with 9 bases aligning to TRBD1. The CDR3 is 15 residues long. V dropped 2 bases and J dropped 0; count of bases not matched to a gene: 1. Per the germline V gene, CDR1 is LNHNV and CDR2 is YYDKDF (reference sequence). The CDR3 loop reads CATSRRTGVNTEAFF. The DNA for the CDR3 is TGTGCCACCAGCAGAAGGACAGGGGTGAACACTGAAGCTTTCTTT.

This clonotype came up many times. The chain has TRBV5-1 and TRBJ2-7; tentative D call: TRBD1 (5 bases). CDR1 and CDR2 (germline): SGHRS, YFSETQ. The CDR3 is 12 amino acids. Trimming removed 3 bases at V and 6 bases at J, with 10 bases between. CDR3 in DNA: TGCGCCAGCAGCTCCCAGGGCGGCGAGCAGTACTTC. This translates into CASSSQGGEQYF.

This clonotype came up many times. The rearrangement uses TRBV28 and TRBJ2-3, with TRBD1 as a possible D gene (10 bases). Per germline, CDR1 MDHEN and CDR2 SYDVKM. The CDR3 sequence is 17 residues long. V lost 8 bases to trimming and J lost 4 bases, with 25 bases between them. CDR3: CASRDRGSGGVADTQYF. The DNA for the CDR3 is TGTGCCAGCCGGGACAGGGGTAGCGGGGGTGTCGCAGATACGCAGTATTTT. Using reference TRBV28 and TRBJ2-3 for the parts outside the CDR3, the full variable domain is DVKVTQSSRYLVKRTGEKVFLECVQDMDHENMFWYRQDPGLGLRLIYFSYDVKMKEKGDIPEGYSVSREKKERFSLILESASTNQTSMYLCASRDRGSGGVADTQYFGPGTRLTVL.

The table lists this clonotype with a few counts. V and J are TRBV6-5 and TRBJ1-2; D is unclear. Trimming stripped 5 bases from V and 8 bases from J, with 12 bases between. The CDR3 spans 12 residues. From germline, CDR1 is MNHEY and CDR2 SVGAGI. The CDR3, as DNA: TGTGCCAGCAGTCCGAACCGGAGAGGCTACACCTTC. Its protein product is CASSPNRRGYTF.